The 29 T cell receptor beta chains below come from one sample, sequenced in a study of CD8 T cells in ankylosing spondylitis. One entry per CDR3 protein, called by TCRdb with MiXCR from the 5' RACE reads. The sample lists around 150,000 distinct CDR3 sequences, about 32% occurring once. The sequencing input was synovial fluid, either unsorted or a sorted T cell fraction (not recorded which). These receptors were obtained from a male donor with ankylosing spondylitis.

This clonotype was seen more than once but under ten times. The CDR3 reads CASSESSGGTYEQYF. CDR3 DNA sequence: TGTGCCAGTTCGGAATCTAGCGGGGGTACCTACGAGCAGTACTTC. The V gene is TRBV9, the J gene TRBJ2-7; 10 bases match TRBD2. V trimming: 8 bases; J trimming: 2 bases; junction bases outside the gene matches: 10. This CDR3 is 15 amino acids long. Germline V gene sequence: CDR1 SGDLS, CDR2 YYNGEE.

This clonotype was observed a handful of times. CDR3 region: CASSSKGPKANYGYTF. DNA of the CDR3: TGTGCCAGCAGTTCCAAGGGTCCCAAAGCTAACTATGGCTACACCTTC. V gene TRBV12-3 or TRBV12-4 combines with J gene TRBJ1-2; D is ambiguous. The V end was cut by 4 bases, the J end by 0 bases, with 15 bases between. The CDR3 runs to 16 residues.

CDR3 protein: CASTQETNTGELFF. CDR3 DNA sequence: TGCGCCAGCACTCAGGAAACCAACACCGGGGAGCTGTTTTTT. The chain has TRBV5-1 and TRBJ2-2; D remains unclear. V was cut by 6 bases and J by 2 bases, with 11 bases left in between. Germline V gene lookup returns CDR1 SGHRS and CDR2 YFSETQ. The CDR3 is made up of 14 amino acids.

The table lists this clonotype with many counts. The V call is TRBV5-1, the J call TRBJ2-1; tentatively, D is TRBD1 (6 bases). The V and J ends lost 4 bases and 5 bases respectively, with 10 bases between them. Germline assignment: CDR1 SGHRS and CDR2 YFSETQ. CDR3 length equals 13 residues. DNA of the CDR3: TGCGCCAGCAGCCCGGGACAAAACAATGAGCAGTTCTTC. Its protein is CASSPGQNNEQFF.

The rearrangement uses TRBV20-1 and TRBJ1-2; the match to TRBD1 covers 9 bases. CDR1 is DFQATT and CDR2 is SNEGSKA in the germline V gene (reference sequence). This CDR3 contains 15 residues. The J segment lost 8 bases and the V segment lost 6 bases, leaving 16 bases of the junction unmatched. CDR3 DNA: TGCAGTGCCAGGACTGACCTGGGACAGGGCCGAGGCTACACCTTC. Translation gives CSARTDLGQGRGYTF.

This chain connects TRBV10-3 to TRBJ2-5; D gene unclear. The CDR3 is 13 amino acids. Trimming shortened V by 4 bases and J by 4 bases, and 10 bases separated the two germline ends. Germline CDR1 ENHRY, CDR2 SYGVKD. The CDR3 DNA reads TGTGCCATCAGTGGGGGTATGGCAGAGACCCAGTACTTC. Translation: CAISGGMAETQYF.

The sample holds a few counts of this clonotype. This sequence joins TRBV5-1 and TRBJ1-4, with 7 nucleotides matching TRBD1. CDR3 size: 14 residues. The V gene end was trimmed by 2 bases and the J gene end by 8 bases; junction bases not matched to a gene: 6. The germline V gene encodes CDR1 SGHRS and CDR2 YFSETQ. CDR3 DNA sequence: TGCGCCAGCAGCTTTTCGGGGACAGAAGAAAAACTGTTTTTT. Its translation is CASSFSGTEEKLFF.

CDR3 nucleotide sequence: TGCAGCGTTGAGGGGGGGGTAGGAGGCTACACCTTC. Amino acid sequence: CSVEGGVGGYTF. The chain recombines TRBV29-1 with TRBJ1-2; D might be TRBD1 (5 bases). V lost 3 bases to trimming and J lost 8 bases, with 13 bases between them. Germline V gene lookup returns CDR1 SQVTM and CDR2 ANQGSEA. The CDR3 totals 12 residues. The complete variable domain, with remaining parts taken from reference TRBV29-1 and TRBJ1-2, reads SAVISQKPSRDICQRGTSLTIQCQVDSQVTMMFWYRQQPGQSLTLIATANQGSEATYESGFVIDKFPISRPNLTFSTLTVSNMSPEDSSIYLCSVEGGVGGYTFGSGTRLTVV.

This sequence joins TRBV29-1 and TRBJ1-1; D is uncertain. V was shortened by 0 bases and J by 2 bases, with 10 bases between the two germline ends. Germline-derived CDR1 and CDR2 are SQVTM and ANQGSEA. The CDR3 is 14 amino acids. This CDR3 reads CSVEDPKANTEAFF. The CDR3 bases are TGCAGCGTTGAAGACCCCAAAGCTAACACTGAAGCTTTCTTT.

CDR3 DNA sequence: TGTGCCAGCAGTTCGATGTTGTTGAGCCCTCGGCATTTT. This encodes CASSSMLLSPRHF. The chain is built from TRBV12-3 or TRBV12-4 and TRBJ1-5; no firm D call. This CDR3 comprises 13 residues. V shed 4 bases and J shed 15 bases, with 19 bases lying between them.

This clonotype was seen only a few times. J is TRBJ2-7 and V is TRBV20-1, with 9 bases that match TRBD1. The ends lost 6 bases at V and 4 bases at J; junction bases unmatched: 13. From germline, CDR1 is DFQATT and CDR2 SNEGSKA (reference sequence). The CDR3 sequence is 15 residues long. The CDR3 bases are TGCAGTGCCCCAATGCCGGGGACAGGGCTTTACGAGCAGTACTTC. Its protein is CSAPMPGTGLYEQYF.

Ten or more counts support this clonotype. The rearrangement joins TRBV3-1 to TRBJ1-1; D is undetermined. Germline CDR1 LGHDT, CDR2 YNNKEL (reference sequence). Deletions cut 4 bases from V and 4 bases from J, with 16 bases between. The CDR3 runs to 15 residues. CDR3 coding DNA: TGTGCCAGCAGCCCCTCCGGGGTATGGGGCACTGAAGCTTTCTTT. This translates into CASSPSGVWGTEAFF.

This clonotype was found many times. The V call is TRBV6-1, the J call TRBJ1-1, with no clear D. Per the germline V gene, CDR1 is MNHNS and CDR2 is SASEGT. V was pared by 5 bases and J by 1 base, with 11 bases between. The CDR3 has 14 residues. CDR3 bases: TGTGCCAGCAGTCGTAAGACGGCGAACACTGAAGCTTTCTTT. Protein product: CASSRKTANTEAFF.

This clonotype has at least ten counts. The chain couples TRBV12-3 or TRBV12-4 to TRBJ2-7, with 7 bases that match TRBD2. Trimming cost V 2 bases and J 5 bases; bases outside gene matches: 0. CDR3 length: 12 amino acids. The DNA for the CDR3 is TGTGCCAGCAGTTTAACTAGCGACGAGCAGTACTTC. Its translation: CASSLTSDEQYF.

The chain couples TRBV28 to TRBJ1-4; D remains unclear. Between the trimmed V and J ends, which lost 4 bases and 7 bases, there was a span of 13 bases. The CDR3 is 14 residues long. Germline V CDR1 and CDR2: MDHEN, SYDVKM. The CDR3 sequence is CASSSVRQTEKLFF. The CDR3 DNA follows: TGTGCCAGCAGTTCCGTACGGCAAACTGAAAAACTGTTTTTT. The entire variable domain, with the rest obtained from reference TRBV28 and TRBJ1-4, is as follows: DVKVTQSSRYLVKRTGEKVFLECVQDMDHENMFWYRQDPGLGLRLIYFSYDVKMKEKGDIPEGYSVSREKKERFSLILESASTNQTSMYLCASSSVRQTEKLFFGSGTQLSVL.

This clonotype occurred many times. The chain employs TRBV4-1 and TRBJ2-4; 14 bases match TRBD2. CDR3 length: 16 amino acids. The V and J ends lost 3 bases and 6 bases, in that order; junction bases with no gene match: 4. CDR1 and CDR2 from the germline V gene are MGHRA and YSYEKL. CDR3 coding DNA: TGCGCCAGCAGCCAGTCCGGGACTAGCGGGGGAAACATTCAGTACTTC. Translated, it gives CASSQSGTSGGNIQYF.

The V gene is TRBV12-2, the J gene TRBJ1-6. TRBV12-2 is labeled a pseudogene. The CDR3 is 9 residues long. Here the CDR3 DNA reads TGTGCAAGTCGGGTTCCCCTCCACTTT. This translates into CASRVPLHF.

CDR3 sequence: CASSLWPATYEQYF. DNA of the CDR3: TGTGCCAGCAGCTTGTGGCCAGCCACCTACGAGCAGTACTTC. V usage is TRBV7-9 and J usage is TRBJ2-7; D call uncertain. The germline V gene encodes CDR1 SEHNR and CDR2 FQNEAQ (reference sequence). V lost 3 bases and J 2 bases, leaving 11 bases between the germline ends. The length of the CDR3 is 14 residues.

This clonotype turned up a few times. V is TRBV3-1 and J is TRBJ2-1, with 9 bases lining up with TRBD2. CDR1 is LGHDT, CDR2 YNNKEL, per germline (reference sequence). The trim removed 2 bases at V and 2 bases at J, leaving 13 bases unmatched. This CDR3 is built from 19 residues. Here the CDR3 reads CASSQRLTSGRGTYNEQFF. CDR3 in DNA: TGTGCCAGCAGCCAACGGCTGACTAGCGGTCGAGGTACCTACAATGAGCAGTTCTTC.

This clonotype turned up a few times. This CDR3 reads CASWGSSYEQYF. In DNA, the CDR3 is TGTGCCAGCTGGGGCAGCTCCTACGAGCAGTACTTC. The chain employs TRBV28 and TRBJ2-7; the D gene is possibly TRBD1 (5 bases). Per germline, CDR1 MDHEN and CDR2 SYDVKM. V lost 8 bases and J 0 bases, leaving 8 bases between the germline ends. The CDR3 covers 12 residues.

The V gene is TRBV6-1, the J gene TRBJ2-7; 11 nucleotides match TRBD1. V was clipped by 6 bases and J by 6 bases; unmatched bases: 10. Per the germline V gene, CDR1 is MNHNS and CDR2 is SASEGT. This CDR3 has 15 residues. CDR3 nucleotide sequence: TGTGCCAGCAGCCCATATCCCGGGACAGGGGGCGAGCAGTACTTC. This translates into CASSPYPGTGGEQYF.

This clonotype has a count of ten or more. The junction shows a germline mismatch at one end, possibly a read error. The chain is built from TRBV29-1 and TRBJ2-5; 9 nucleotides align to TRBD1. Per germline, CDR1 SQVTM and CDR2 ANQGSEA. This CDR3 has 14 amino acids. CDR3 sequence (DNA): TGCAGCGTAGAAGGACAGGGGTTCCAAGAGACCCAGTACTTC. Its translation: CSVEGQGFQETQYF.

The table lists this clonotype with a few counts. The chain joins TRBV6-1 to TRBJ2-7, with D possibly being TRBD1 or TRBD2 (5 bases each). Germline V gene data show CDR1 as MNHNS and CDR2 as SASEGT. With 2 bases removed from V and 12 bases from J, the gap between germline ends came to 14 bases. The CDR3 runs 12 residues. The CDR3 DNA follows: TGTGCCAGCAGTGAAAGTAGTGGGGGTTTGTACTTC. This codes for CASSESSGGLYF.

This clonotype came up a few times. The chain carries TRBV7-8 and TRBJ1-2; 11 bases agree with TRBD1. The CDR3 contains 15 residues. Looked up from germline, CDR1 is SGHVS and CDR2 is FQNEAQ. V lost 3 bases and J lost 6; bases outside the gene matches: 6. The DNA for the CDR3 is TGTGCCAGCAGCTTGAACGGACAGGGGGCCCATGGCTACACCTTC. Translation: CASSLNGQGAHGYTF.

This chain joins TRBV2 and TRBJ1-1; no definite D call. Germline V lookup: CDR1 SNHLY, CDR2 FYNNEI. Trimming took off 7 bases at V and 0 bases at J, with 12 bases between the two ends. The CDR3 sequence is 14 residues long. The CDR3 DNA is TGTGCCAGCACAGGCAGCGTCATGAACACTGAAGCTTTCTTT. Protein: CASTGSVMNTEAFF.

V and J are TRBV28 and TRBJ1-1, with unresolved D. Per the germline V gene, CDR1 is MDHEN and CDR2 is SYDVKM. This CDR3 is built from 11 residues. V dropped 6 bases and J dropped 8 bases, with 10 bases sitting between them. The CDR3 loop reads CASSGAFEAFF. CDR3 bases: TGTGCCAGCAGCGGTGCCTTCGAAGCTTTCTTT.

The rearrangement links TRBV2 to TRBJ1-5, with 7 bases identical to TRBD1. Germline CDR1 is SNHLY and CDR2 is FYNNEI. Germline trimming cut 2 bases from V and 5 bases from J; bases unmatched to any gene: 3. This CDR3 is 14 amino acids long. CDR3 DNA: TGTGCCAGCAGTGAACGGGACAGATATCAGCCCCAGCATTTT. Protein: CASSERDRYQPQHF.

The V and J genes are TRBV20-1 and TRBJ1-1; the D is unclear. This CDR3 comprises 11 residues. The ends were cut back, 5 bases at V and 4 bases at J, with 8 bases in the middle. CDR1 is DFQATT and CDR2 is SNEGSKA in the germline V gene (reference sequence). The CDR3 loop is CSAAASTEAFF. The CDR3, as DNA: TGCAGTGCTGCAGCGTCCACTGAAGCTTTCTTT.

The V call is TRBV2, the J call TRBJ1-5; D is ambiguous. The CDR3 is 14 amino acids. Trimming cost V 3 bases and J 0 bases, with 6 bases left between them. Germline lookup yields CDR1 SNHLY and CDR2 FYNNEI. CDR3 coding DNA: TGTGCCAGCAGTGAGGAGAATAGCAATCAGCCCCAGCATTTT. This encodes CASSEENSNQPQHF.